This T cell receptor (beta chain) was identified during a study of T cells in Graves' hyperthyroidism and ophthalmopathy. For the diagnoses, clinical symptoms, serum thyroxine and TRAb, thyroid ultrasound and orbital computed tomography were used. Regarding the study as a whole: A model of 13 V-J features distinguished ophthalmopathy from stable hyperthyroidism. Blood also held most thyroid clonotypes expanded beyond 0.001.

Amplification of TCR beta CDR3 regions was performed using RNA transcripts as template. Carried out on the TCR CDR3, a first-round RT-PCR used the HTBI primer set. Each CDR3 protein gets one entry after TCRdb re-called the multiplex PCR reads with MiXCR. The repertoire holds roughly 500,000 distinct CDR3 sequences, just over 45% seen once, with over 15% in the top ten. Trimming removed 4 bases from V and 6 bases from J, with 15 bases in between. Germline assignment: CDR1 DFQATT and CDR2 SNEGSKA (reference sequence). This CDR3 is 14 amino acids long. The table lists this clonotype with many counts. What it binds is not known.

Sequencing input: peripheral blood or thyroid tissue (not recorded which). The receptor was isolated from an adult woman with Graves' disease, either hyperthyroidism or ophthalmopathy (not recorded which). The genes are TRBV20-1 and TRBJ2-2, with D perhaps TRBD2 (6 bases). CDR3 sequence reads: CSATLAWGAGELFF. The CDR3 bases are TGCAGTGCTACCCTAGCGTGGGGGGCCGGGGAGCTGTTTTTT.